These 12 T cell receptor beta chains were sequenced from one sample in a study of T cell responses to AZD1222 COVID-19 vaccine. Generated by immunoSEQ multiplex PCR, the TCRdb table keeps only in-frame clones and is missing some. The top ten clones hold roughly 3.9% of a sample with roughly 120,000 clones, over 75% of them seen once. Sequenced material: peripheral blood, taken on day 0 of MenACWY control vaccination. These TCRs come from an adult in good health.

CDR3 in amino acids: CASSELGRDSPLHF. The CDR3 region has the DNA TGTGCCAGCAGTGAACTAGGTCGTGATTCACCCCTCCACTTT. The chain uses TRBV2 and TRBJ1-6, with unresolved D. This CDR3 is 14 amino acids long. The ends were cut back, 2 bases at V and 8 bases at J, with 10 bases in the middle. Germline loops: CDR1 SNHLY, CDR2 FYNNEI.

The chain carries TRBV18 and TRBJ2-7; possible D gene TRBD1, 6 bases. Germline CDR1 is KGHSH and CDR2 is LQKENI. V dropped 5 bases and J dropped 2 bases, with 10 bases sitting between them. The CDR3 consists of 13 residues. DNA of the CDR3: TGTGCCAGCTCAAATGACAGGACCTACGAGCAGTACTTC. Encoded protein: CASSNDRTYEQYF.

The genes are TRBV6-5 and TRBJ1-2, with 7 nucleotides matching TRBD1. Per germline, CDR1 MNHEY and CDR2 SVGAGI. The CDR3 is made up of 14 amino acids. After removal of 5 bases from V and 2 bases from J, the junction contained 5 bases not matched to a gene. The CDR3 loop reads CASSQGQWNYGYTF. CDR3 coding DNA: TGTGCCAGCAGTCAGGGACAGTGGAACTATGGCTACACCTTC.

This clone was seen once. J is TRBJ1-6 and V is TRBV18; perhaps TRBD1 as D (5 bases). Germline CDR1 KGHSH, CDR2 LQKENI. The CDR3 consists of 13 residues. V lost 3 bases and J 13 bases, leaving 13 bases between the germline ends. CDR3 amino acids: CASSPEDSSPLHF. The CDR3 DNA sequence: TGTGCCAGCTCACCCGAAGACAGTTCCCCCCTCCACTTT.

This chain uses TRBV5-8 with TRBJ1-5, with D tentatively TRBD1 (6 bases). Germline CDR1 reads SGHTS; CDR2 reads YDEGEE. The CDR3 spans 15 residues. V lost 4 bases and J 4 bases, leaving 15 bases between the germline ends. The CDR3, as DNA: TGTGCCAGCAGCCCCCGATGGAGGGGGAATCAGCCCCAGCATTTT. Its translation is CASSPRWRGNQPQHF.

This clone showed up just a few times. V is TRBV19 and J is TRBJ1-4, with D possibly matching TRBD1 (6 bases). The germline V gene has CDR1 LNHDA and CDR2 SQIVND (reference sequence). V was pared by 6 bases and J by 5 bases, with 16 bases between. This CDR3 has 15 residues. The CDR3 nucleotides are TGTGCCAGTAGCGGACTACAGGGAAGGAATGAAAAACTGTTTTTT. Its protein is CASSGLQGRNEKLFF.

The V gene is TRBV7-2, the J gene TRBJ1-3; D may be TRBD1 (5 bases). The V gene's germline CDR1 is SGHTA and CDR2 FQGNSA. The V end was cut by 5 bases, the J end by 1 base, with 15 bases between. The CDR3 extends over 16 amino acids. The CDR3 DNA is TGTGCCAGCAGCCCCGCGGGGACGGGGTCTGGAAACACCATATATTTT. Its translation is CASSPAGTGSGNTIYF.

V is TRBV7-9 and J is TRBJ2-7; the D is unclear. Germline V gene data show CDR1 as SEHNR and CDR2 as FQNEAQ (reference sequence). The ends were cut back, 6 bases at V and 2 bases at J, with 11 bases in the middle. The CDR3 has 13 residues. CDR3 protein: CASRDGLTYEQYF. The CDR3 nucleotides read TGTGCCAGCAGGGATGGGCTAACCTACGAGCAGTACTTC. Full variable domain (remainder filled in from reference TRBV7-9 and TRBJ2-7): DTGVSQNPRHKITKRGQNVTFRCDPISEHNRLYWYRQTLGQGPEFLTYFQNEAQLEKSRLLSDRFSAERPKGSFSTLEIQRTEQGDSAMYLCASRDGLTYEQYFGPGTRLTVT.

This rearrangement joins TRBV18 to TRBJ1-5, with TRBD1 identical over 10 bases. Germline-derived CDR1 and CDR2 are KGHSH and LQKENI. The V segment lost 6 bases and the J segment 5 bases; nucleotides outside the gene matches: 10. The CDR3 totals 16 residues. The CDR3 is CASSGSPGTGDQPQHF. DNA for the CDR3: TGTGCCAGCTCCGGCTCTCCGGGGACAGGGGATCAGCCCCAGCATTTT.

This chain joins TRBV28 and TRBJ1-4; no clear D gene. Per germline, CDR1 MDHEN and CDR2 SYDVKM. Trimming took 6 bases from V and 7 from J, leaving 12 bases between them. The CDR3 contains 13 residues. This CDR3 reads CASRAGLGEKLFF. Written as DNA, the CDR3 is TGTGCCAGCAGGGCGGGGTTAGGTGAAAAACTGTTTTTT.

The CDR3 coding sequence is TGTGCCAGCTCTGTGAGCTCCTATAATTCACCCCTCCACTTT. Its translation: CASSVSSYNSPLHF. This chain joins TRBV3-1 (or the pseudogene TRBV3-2) and TRBJ1-6, with D uncertain. Germline V gene data show CDR1 as LGHDT and CDR2 as YNNKEL (reference sequence). The CDR3 is 14 residues long. The germline V and J ends were trimmed by 8 bases and 0 bases, with 8 bases remaining between them.

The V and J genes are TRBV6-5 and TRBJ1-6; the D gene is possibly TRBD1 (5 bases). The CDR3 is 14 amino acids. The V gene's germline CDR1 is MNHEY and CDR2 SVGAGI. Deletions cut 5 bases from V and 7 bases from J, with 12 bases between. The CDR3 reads CASSLRGPNSPLHF. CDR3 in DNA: TGTGCCAGCAGTCTAAGGGGCCCCAATTCACCCCTCCACTTT.